This T cell receptor beta chain emerged from a study of spatial heterogeneity in lung cancer. Time point described: sample taken at primary tumor resection. Whole RNA was taken from tumor, nontumor lung or frozen PBMC; it was then sequenced unsorted. Germline CDR1 and CDR2: GTSNPN and SVGIG (reference sequence). CDR3 length: 18 amino acids. V was clipped by 0 bases and J by 4 bases; unmatched bases: 10. TCRdb called the 5' RACE reads again in MiXCR, with one record for every CDR3 protein. The table shows tens of thousands of distinct CDR3 sequences, with about an eighth occurring only once. This clonotype was picked up many times.

This chain uses TRBV30 with TRBJ2-6; 9 bases match TRBD1. Sequenced here: PBMCs, sampled at surgery. The source of this sequence is a male donor with early-stage non-small cell lung cancer. The CDR3 DNA is TGTGCCTGGAGTGTAACCCGGGACAGGGTGTGGGGGGCCAACGTCCTGACTTTC. This sequence encodes CAWSVTRDRVWGANVLTF. Combining the CDR3 with reference TRBV30 and TRBJ2-6 gives the whole variable domain SQTIHQWPATLVQPVGSPLSLECTVEGTSNPNLYWYRQAAGRGLQLLFYSVGIGQISSEVPQNLSASRPQDRQFILSSKKLLLSDSGFYLCAWSVTRDRVWGANVLTFGAGSRLTVL.